These 23 T cell receptor beta chains were sequenced from one sample in a study of T cells in localized non-small cell lung cancer. Method: immunoSEQ multiplex PCR; TCRdb's copy keeps in-frame clones and lacks some. Altogether 70,000 to 90,000 clones are present, about 84% being singletons, with the ten largest covering roughly 9.8%. The input for sequencing was peripheral blood, taken before any cancer treatment. The receptor source for this set is a female donor over 55 with stage I lung adenocarcinoma.

This chain joins TRBV7-8 and TRBJ1-1; no firm D call. Germline CDR1 and CDR2: SGHVS and FQNEAQ. With 1 base removed from V and 3 bases from J, the gap between germline ends came to 15 bases. There are 16 residues in the CDR3. The CDR3 DNA follows: TGTGCCAGCAGCTTAGTAACTGCGGCTTCGTACACTGAAGCTTTCTTT. Translation: CASSLVTAASYTEAFF.

CDR3 DNA sequence: TGTGCCAGCAGTTACTCGCCAGGGGATACTGAAGCTTTCTTT. Amino acid sequence: CASSYSPGDTEAFF. The V and J genes are TRBV6-5 and TRBJ1-1; TRBD1 might be the D (6 bases). In germline, CDR1 is MNHEY, CDR2 SVGAGI. Deletions cut 0 bases from V and 5 bases from J, with 10 bases between. This CDR3 has 14 amino acids.

This chain uses TRBV6-5 with TRBJ1-2, with D maybe TRBD1 (5 bases). The CDR3 length is 13 residues. Germline loops: CDR1 MNHEY, CDR2 SVGAGI. V was cut by 5 bases and J by 0 bases, with 7 bases left in between. CDR3 region: CASSRGPNYGYTF. In DNA form, the CDR3 reads TGTGCCAGCAGTAGGGGTCCTAACTATGGCTACACCTTC.

The V call is TRBV2, the J call TRBJ1-6, with D unclear. The CDR3 loop spans 14 amino acids. Trimming left V 6 bases short and J 6 bases short, with 12 bases between. Germline CDR1 reads SNHLY; CDR2 reads FYNNEI. The DNA for the CDR3 is TGTGCCAGCAGGAGGGCGGTCGGTAATTCACCCCTCCACTTT. This translates into CASRRAVGNSPLHF.

This chain connects TRBV5-1 to TRBJ1-1, with 8 bases identical to TRBD1. V lost 2 bases to trimming and J lost 8 bases; unmatched junction nucleotides: 8. This CDR3 comprises 14 residues. CDR1 is SGHRS and CDR2 is YFSETQ in the germline V gene. The CDR3 DNA follows: TGCGCCAGCAGCTTTATGGACAGGGAGCCCGAAGCTTTCTTT. Protein sequence: CASSFMDREPEAFF. The variable domain in full, completed from reference TRBV5-1 and TRBJ1-1, reads KAGVTQTPRYLIKTRGQQVTLSCSPISGHRSVSWYQQTPGQGLQFLFEYFSETQRNKGNFPGRFSGRQFSNSRSEMNVSTLELGDSALYLCASSFMDREPEAFFGQGTRLTVV.

The CDR3 bases are TGTGCCAGTAGCCAAGGGTTCCAAGAGACCCAGTACTTC. Protein sequence: CASSQGFQETQYF. The chain is built from TRBV19 and TRBJ2-5, with D hard to call. The CDR3 contains 13 residues. Germline CDR1 and CDR2: LNHDA and SQIVND (reference sequence). V dropped 6 bases and J dropped 1 base, with 9 bases sitting between them.

The rearrangement uses TRBV7-9 and TRBJ2-1; D might be TRBD2 (6 bases). The CDR3 is 19 residues long. Germline CDR1 and CDR2: SEHNR and FQNEAQ (reference sequence). V was clipped by 1 base and J by 4 bases, with 23 bases between them. The CDR3 sequence: CASSLELKARGGVYNEQFF. The CDR3 DNA sequence: TGTGCCAGCAGCTTAGAACTAAAAGCCCGGGGAGGAGTGTACAATGAGCAGTTCTTC.

The rearrangement uses TRBV6-5 and TRBJ1-2; D not certain. The CDR3 is 12 amino acids. Germline V gene lookup returns CDR1 MNHEY and CDR2 SVGAGI. Deletions cut 5 bases from V and 6 bases from J, with 10 bases between. DNA of the CDR3: TGTGCCAGCAGTGGATTAAGGGATGGCTACACCTTC. Amino acids: CASSGLRDGYTF.

The rearrangement joins TRBV2 to TRBJ1-2; TRBD1 matches at 8 bases. The CDR3 totals 15 residues. Germline V gene sequence: CDR1 SNHLY, CDR2 FYNNEI. J was trimmed by 8 bases and V by 6 bases; bases with no gene match: 14. Here the CDR3 DNA reads TGTGCCAGCAGGGTTACAGGGGGTCCTACGGAAGGCTACACCTTC. Translating it yields CASRVTGGPTEGYTF.

This clone was seen more than once but under ten times. This chain uses TRBV9 with TRBJ2-2; D ambiguous. The CDR3 is 12 residues long. In germline, CDR1 is SGDLS, CDR2 YYNGEE. V lost 0 bases and J 7 bases, leaving 4 bases between the germline ends. As DNA, the CDR3 is TGTGCCAGCAGCGTAGCGGGCGGGGAGCTGTTTTTT. It is translated as CASSVAGGELFF.

This chain uses TRBV7-9 with TRBJ2-7; 7 bases agree with TRBD1. Germline assignment: CDR1 SEHNR and CDR2 FQNEAQ (reference sequence). The V segment lost 2 bases and the J segment 3 bases; nucleotides outside the gene matches: 4. This CDR3 has 14 amino acids. In DNA, the CDR3 is TGTGCCAGCAGCTTAAGTCCAGGGGGCTACGAGCAGTACTTC. As protein: CASSLSPGGYEQYF.

The CDR3 protein is CASSPRGLGTDSYEQYF. In nucleotides, the CDR3 is TGTGCCAGCAGCCCTAGGGGTCTAGGGACAGACTCCTACGAGCAGTACTTC. The chain uses TRBV28 and TRBJ2-7, with TRBD1 identical over 7 bases. The V and J ends lost 6 bases and 0 bases, in that order; junction bases with no gene match: 14. CDR1 is MDHEN and CDR2 is SYDVKM in the germline V gene. CDR3 length equals 17 residues.

The chain has TRBV9 and TRBJ2-5; D is perhaps TRBD1 (6 bases). CDR1 and CDR2 (germline): SGDLS, YYNGEE. Deletions cut 0 bases from V and 4 bases from J, with 13 bases between. CDR3 size: 15 residues. The CDR3 protein is CASSVEGRGAETQYF. The CDR3 region has the DNA TGTGCCAGCAGCGTAGAGGGCAGGGGAGCAGAGACCCAGTACTTC.

This clone was seen a handful of times. The V gene is TRBV19, the J gene TRBJ1-1; D is undetermined. The germline gives CDR1 LNHDA, CDR2 SQIVND (reference sequence). The CDR3 extends over 14 amino acids. The V end was cut by 0 bases, the J end by 6 bases, with 11 bases between. CDR3 DNA: TGTGCCAGTAGTATAGATTATAACGGGCCTGAAGCTTTCTTT. This sequence encodes CASSIDYNGPEAFF.

The chain couples TRBV2 to TRBJ2-7; 10 nucleotides agree with TRBD1. CDR1 and CDR2 (germline): SNHLY, FYNNEI. The CDR3 has 16 residues. After removal of 3 bases from V and 5 bases from J, the junction contained 10 bases not matched to a gene. CDR3 DNA sequence: TGTGCCAGCAGTGATCCGCCCGGGACAGGGGCTGACGAGCAGTACTTC. Amino acid sequence: CASSDPPGTGADEQYF.

This chain links TRBV9 with TRBJ2-4; D ambiguous. V shed 0 bases and J shed 0 bases, with 10 bases lying between them. Germline V CDR1 and CDR2: SGDLS, YYNGEE. The CDR3 is 16 residues long. The CDR3 loop reads CASSVEAGLAKNIQYF. CDR3 in DNA: TGTGCCAGCAGCGTAGAAGCAGGTTTAGCCAAAAACATTCAGTACTTC.

The chain couples TRBV6-5 to TRBJ1-2; D call uncertain. V was trimmed by 6 bases and J by 0 bases, leaving 11 bases between them. The CDR3 is 14 residues long. Per the germline V gene, CDR1 is MNHEY and CDR2 is SVGAGI. CDR3: CASSPSGANYGYTF. The CDR3 DNA sequence: TGTGCCAGCAGCCCGTCAGGAGCTAACTATGGCTACACCTTC.

The chain couples TRBV28 to TRBJ1-3; unclear D gene. CDR1 and CDR2 from the germline V gene are MDHEN and SYDVKM. V was clipped by 2 bases and J by 4 bases, with 12 bases between them. This CDR3 has 15 residues. In DNA form, the CDR3 reads TGTGCCAGCAGTTTAGGGTCGGTAGCCGGAAACACCATATATTTT. Residues: CASSLGSVAGNTIYF.

The chain combines TRBV6-1 with TRBJ1-3; D call uncertain. V lost 5 bases and J 0 bases, leaving 11 bases between the germline ends. The CDR3 runs to 15 residues. In germline, CDR1 is MNHNS, CDR2 SASEGT. DNA of the CDR3: TGTGCCAGCAGTCCCGGACGGACCTCTGGAAACACCATATATTTT. Translation gives CASSPGRTSGNTIYF.

The rearrangement links TRBV7-9 to TRBJ1-4; no clear D gene. Trimming removed 0 bases at V and 5 bases at J, with 13 bases between. The CDR3 runs to 16 residues. Germline CDR1 SEHNR, CDR2 FQNEAQ (reference sequence). The chain's CDR3 is CASSLAIPGVNEKLFF. The CDR3 region has the DNA TGTGCCAGCAGCTTAGCGATACCAGGTGTAAATGAAAAACTGTTTTTT.

This chain uses TRBV6-5 with TRBJ2-7, with 9 bases fitting TRBD1. The CDR3 is 12 residues long. The V and J ends lost 5 bases and 6 bases, in that order; junction bases with no gene match: 2. CDR1 is MNHEY and CDR2 is SVGAGI in the germline V gene. Written as DNA, the CDR3 is TGTGCCAGCAGTAAGACAGGGGGCGAGCAGTACTTC. It specifies CASSKTGGEQYF.

The rearrangement links TRBV7-9 to TRBJ1-2; D ambiguous. In germline, CDR1 is SEHNR, CDR2 FQNEAQ (reference sequence). The CDR3 is made up of 14 amino acids. Trimming stripped 4 bases from V and 1 base from J, with 10 bases between. The chain's CDR3 is CASSSEMINYGYTF. The CDR3 DNA sequence: TGTGCCAGCAGCTCCGAAATGATTAACTATGGCTACACCTTC.

The chain couples TRBV21-1 to TRBJ1-1. TRBV21-1 is a pseudogene segment. This CDR3 comprises 15 residues. The CDR3 coding sequence is TGTGCCAGCAGCACCCCCGGGGGGCATCTGATGGGGGCTTTCTTT. Amino acids: CASSTPGGHLMGAFF.